This T cell receptor (beta chain) appears in the sequencing data of a study of cytomegalovirus exposure and HLA in healthy donors. Note on this clone: Its antigen is unidentified.

This cohort consisted of healthy bone marrow donors. With 60 Vbeta and 13 Jbeta primers, the PCR was carried out. Using immunoSEQ multiplex PCR, the repertoire was profiled, and TCRdb retains in-frame clones only, with some absent. Here the sample spans 100,000 or so clones, over 65% being singletons. The trim removed 5 bases at V and 4 bases at J, leaving 9 bases unmatched. CDR3 length: 15 residues. Per the germline V gene, CDR1 is MNHNY and CDR2 is SVGAGI (reference sequence). Findings of the study overall: Relative to equally common others, HLA-associated TCR beta chains showed greater clonal expansion in a later analysis. In a later analysis, common viral pathogens appeared linked to several of the most significant clusters.

The sample taken for sequencing was PBMCs. The J gene is TRBJ1-2, the V gene TRBV6-6, with 8 positions matching TRBD1. The TCR was taken from a man aged 35-49 years in good health and CMV-seropositive. CDR3 protein: CASSKPNTGGYGYTF. Here the CDR3 DNA reads TGTGCCAGCAGTAAACCCAACACAGGGGGCTATGGCTACACCTTC.